The sequence of this TCR beta chain was determined in a study of shared clonotypes between healthy human individuals. Overall study context: Donors, aged 18 to 49, were two women and three men. Used for every donor were three CD4 naive, three CD4 memory, two CD8 naive and one CD8 memory plate.

V lost 5 bases and J lost 2, with 15 bases in between. CDR3 length equals 15 residues. Germline V gene data show CDR1 as MNHEY and CDR2 as SVGAGI. HIV-negative, healthy adults without recent acute infections or vaccinations were the donors. Samples underwent the assay at deep level. Profiled with immunoSEQ multiplex PCR; TCRdb holds only in-frame clones, not every one. This table holds around 2.1 million clones, approximately 95% found once. Sequenced input: naive CD4+ T cells sorted from blood. The subset was: CD45RA+ positively selected. The sequence was collected from a man aged 18 to 29 in good health. This sequence joins TRBV6-5 and TRBJ1-1; a weak D match, TRBD1 (5 bases). This chain's CDR3 is CASSTLWGLNTEAFF. The CDR3 bases are TGTGCCAGCAGTACCTTATGGGGACTAAACACTGAAGCTTTCTTT.